This T cell receptor (beta chain) was sequenced for a study of PD-L1 blockade in urothelial cancer. The V end lost 9 bases, the J end lost 0 bases, and 15 bases lay between the germline ends. The CDR3 covers 16 residues. Looked up from germline, CDR1 is LNHDA and CDR2 is SQIVND (reference sequence). Measured with immunoSEQ multiplex PCR; TCRdb has only the in-frame clones, and not every one. The sample shows some 90,000 clones, roughly 90% of them seen only once. Time point noted: pretreatment peripheral blood. The genes are TRBV19 and TRBJ2-6; TRBD2 is a possible D gene (6 bases). The receptor was derived from a woman older than 75 with urothelial cancer. Sequenced material: PBMCs, taken around atezolizumab (anti-PD-L1) treatment. The CDR3 region is CASAGRDFSGANVLTF. CDR3 DNA: TGTGCCAGCGCGGGACGGGACTTCTCTGGGGCCAACGTCCTGACTTTC.